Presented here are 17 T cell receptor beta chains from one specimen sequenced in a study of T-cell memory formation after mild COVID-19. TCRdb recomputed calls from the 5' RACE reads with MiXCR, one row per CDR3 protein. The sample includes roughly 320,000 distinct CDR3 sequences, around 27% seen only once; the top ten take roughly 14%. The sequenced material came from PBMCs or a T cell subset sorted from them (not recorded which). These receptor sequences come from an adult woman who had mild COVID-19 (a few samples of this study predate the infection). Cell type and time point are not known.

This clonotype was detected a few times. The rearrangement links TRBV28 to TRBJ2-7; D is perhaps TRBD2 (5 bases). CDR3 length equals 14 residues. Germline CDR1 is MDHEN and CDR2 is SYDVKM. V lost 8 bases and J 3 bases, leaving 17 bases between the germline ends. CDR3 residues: CASVTRGTGYEQYF. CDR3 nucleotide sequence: TGTGCCAGCGTGACCCGGGGAACGGGCTACGAGCAGTACTTC.

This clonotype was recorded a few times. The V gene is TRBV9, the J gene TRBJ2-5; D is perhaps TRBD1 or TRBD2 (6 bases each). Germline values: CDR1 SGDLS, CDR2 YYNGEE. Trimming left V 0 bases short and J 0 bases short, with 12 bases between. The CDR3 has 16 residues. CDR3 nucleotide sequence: TGTGCCAGCAGCGTAGAGGGGGGCTCGTACCAAGAGACCCAGTACTTC. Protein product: CASSVEGGSYQETQYF.

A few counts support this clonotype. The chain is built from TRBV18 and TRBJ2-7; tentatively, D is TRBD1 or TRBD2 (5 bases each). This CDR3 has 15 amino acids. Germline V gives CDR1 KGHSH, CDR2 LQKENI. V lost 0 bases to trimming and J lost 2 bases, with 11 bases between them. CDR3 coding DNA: TGTGCCAGCTCACCACCCCAGGGACGAACCTACGAGCAGTACTTC. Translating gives CASSPPQGRTYEQYF.

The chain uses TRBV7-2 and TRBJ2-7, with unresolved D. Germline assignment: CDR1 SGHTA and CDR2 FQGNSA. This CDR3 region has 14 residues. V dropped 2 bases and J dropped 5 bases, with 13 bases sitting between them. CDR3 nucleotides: TGTGCCAGCAGCTTATCATTTTCCGCGAACGAGCAGTACTTC. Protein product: CASSLSFSANEQYF.

CDR3 region: CASSQGGRKTVGDEQFF. CDR3 sequence (DNA): TGCGCCAGCAGCCAAGGAGGGAGGAAGACAGTTGGGGATGAGCAGTTCTTC. The chain recombines TRBV4-1 with TRBJ2-1; D might be TRBD2 (6 bases). Trimming left V 1 base short and J 8 bases short, with 21 bases between. Germline V gene sequence: CDR1 MGHRA, CDR2 YSYEKL. The CDR3 spans 17 residues.

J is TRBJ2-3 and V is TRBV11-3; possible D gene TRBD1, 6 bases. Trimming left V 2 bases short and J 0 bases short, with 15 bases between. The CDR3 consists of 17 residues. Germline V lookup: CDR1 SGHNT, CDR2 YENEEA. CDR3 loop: CASSLRTAGVSTDTQYF. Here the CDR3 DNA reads TGTGCCAGCAGCTTACGCACCGCAGGGGTGAGCACAGATACGCAGTATTTT.

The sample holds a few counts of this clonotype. The CDR3 here is CASSDGGARELFF. The CDR3, as DNA: TGTGCCAGCAGTGATGGGGGGGCGCGGGAGCTGTTTTTT. V usage is TRBV25-1 and J usage is TRBJ2-2; a weak D match, TRBD2 (7 bases). This CDR3 region has 13 residues. V shed 3 bases and J shed 9 bases, with 11 bases lying between them. Germline CDR1 is MGHDK and CDR2 is SYGVNS.

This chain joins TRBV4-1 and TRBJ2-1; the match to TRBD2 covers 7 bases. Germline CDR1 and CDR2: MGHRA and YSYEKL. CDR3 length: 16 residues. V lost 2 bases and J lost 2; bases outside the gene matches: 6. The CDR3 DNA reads TGCGCCAGCAGCCAATGGACTAGGGGAACCTACAATGAGCAGTTCTTC. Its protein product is CASSQWTRGTYNEQFF.

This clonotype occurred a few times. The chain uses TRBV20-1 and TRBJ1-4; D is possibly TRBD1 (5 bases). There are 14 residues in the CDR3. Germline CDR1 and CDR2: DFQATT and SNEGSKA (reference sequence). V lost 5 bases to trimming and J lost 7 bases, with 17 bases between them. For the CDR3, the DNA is TGCAGTGCTGGAGGGGACCGGATGGGTGAAAAACTGTTTTTT. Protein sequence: CSAGGDRMGEKLFF.

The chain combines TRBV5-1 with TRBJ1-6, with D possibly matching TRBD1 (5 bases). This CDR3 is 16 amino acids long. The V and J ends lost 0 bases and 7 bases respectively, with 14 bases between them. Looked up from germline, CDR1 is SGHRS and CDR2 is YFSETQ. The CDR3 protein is CASSLDLQGGNSPLHF. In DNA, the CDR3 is TGCGCCAGCAGCTTGGATCTGCAGGGAGGAAATTCACCCCTCCACTTT.

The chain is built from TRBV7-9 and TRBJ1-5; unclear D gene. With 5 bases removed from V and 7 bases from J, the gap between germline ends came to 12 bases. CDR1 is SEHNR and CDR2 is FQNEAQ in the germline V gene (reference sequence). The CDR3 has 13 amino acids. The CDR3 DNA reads TGTGCCAGCAGCGCGGGAGTGGAACAGCCCCAGCATTTT. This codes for CASSAGVEQPQHF.

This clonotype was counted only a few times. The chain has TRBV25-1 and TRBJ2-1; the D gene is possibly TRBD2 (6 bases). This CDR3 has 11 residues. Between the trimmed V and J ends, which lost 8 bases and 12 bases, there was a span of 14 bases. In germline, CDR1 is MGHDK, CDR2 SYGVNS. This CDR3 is CASLVGGRQFF. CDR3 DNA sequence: TGTGCCAGCTTAGTCGGGGGTCGGCAGTTCTTC.

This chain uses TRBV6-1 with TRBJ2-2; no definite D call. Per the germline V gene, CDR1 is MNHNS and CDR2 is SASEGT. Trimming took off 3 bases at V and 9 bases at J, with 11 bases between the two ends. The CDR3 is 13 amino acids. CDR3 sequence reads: CASSDIVQRELFF. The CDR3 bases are TGTGCCAGCAGTGATATTGTACAGCGGGAGCTGTTTTTT.

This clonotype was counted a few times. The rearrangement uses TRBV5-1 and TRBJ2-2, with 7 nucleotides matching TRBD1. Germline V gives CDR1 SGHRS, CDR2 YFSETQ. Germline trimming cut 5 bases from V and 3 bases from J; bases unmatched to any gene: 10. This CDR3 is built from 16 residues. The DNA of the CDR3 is TGCGCCAGCAGTCTCGGGCCTACAGGGGACACCGGGGAGCTGTTTTTT. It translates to CASSLGPTGDTGELFF.

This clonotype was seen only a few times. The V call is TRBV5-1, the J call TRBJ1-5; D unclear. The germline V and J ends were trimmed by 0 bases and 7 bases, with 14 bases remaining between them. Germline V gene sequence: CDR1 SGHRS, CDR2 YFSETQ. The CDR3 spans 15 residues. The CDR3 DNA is TGCGCCAGCAGCTTGGGTGGCGCGGCTGAACAGCCCCAGCATTTT. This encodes CASSLGGAAEQPQHF. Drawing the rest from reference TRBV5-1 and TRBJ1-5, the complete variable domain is KAGVTQTPRYLIKTRGQQVTLSCSPISGHRSVSWYQQTPGQGLQFLFEYFSETQRNKGNFPGRFSGRQFSNSRSEMNVSTLELGDSALYLCASSLGGAAEQPQHFGDGTRLSIL.

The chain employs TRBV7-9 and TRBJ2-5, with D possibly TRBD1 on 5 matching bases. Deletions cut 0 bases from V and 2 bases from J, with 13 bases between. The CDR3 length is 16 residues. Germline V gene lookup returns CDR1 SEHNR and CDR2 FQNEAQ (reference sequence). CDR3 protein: CASSLALTGLQETQYF. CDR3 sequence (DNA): TGTGCCAGCAGCTTAGCGCTAACAGGTTTGCAAGAGACCCAGTACTTC.

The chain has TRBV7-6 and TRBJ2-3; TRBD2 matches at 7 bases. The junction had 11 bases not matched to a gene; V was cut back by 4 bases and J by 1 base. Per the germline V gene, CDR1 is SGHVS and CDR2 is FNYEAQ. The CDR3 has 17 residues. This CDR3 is CASSYNPPAGGTDTQYF. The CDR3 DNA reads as TGTGCCAGCAGCTACAACCCCCCGGCGGGGGGCACAGATACGCAGTATTTT.